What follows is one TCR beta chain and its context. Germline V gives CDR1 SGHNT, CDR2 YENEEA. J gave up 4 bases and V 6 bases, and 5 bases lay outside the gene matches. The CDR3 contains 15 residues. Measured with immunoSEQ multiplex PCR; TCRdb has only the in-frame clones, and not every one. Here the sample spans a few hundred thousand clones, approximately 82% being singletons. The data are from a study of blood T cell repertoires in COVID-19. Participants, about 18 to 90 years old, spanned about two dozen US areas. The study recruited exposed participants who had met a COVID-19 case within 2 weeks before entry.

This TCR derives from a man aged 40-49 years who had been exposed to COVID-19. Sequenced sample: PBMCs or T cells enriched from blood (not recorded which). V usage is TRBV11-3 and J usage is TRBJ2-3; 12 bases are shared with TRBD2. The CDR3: CASSPSGRGPDTQYF. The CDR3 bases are TGTGCCAGCAGTCCTAGCGGGAGGGGCCCAGATACGCAGTATTTT.